The 26 T cell receptor beta chains listed next were all sequenced from one sample in a study of T cell responses to AZD1222 COVID-19 vaccine. Clones were sequenced by immunoSEQ multiplex PCR, and TCRdb holds only the in-frame ones, with some missing. Found here are 150,000 or so clones, less than 90% of them singletons; the top ten hold 5.5% to 6%. The sample in question was peripheral blood, obtained on day 0 of MenACWY control vaccination. The receptors originated from an adult in good health.

A few counts support this clone. V usage is TRBV28 and J usage is TRBJ2-7; 13 positions match TRBD2. Germline-derived CDR1 and CDR2 are MDHEN and SYDVKM. The CDR3 is made up of 15 amino acids. V lost 5 bases to trimming and J lost 4 bases; unmatched junction nucleotides: 5. In DNA, the CDR3 is TGTGCCAGCAGTACTAGCGGGGGGGCTAGGTACGAGCAGTACGTC. Translating it yields CASSTSGGARYEQYV.

In this sample, this clone turned up a few times. The same CDR3 can be traced to other DNA sequences in this sample. The chain couples TRBV19 to TRBJ1-2; the match to TRBD1 covers 8 bases. Trimming removed 6 bases from V and 2 bases from J; junction bases left unmatched: 2. Germline loops: CDR1 LNHDA, CDR2 SQIVND (reference sequence). The CDR3 loop spans 13 amino acids. The CDR3 DNA sequence: TGTGCCAGTAGACAGGGGGGGAACTATGGCTACACCTTC. Amino acid sequence: CASRQGGNYGYTF.

The chain has TRBV3-1 (or the pseudogene TRBV3-2) and TRBJ1-1; TRBD1 might be the D (5 bases). Germline CDR1 is LGHDT and CDR2 is YNNKEL (reference sequence). Between the trimmed V and J ends, which lost 2 bases and 4 bases, there was a span of 8 bases. This CDR3 is built from 13 residues. As DNA, the CDR3 is TGTGCCAGCAGCCAAAGGGGATCCACTGAAGCTTTCTTT. This gives the protein CASSQRGSTEAFF.

The chain couples TRBV28 to TRBJ1-1; no clear D gene. The V end lost 2 bases, the J end lost 0 bases, and 7 bases lay between the germline ends. CDR3 length: 14 residues. CDR1 and CDR2 from the germline V gene are MDHEN and SYDVKM. In nucleotides, the CDR3 is TGTGCCAGCAGTTTACGGAGCCTGAACACTGAAGCTTTCTTT. Protein product: CASSLRSLNTEAFF.

The gene calls are TRBV7-3 and TRBJ2-1, with D perhaps TRBD2 (6 bases). Trimming removed 3 bases at V and 6 bases at J, with 15 bases between. Germline V gene data show CDR1 as SGHTA and CDR2 as FQGTGA. The CDR3 loop spans 15 amino acids. CDR3 sequence: CASSFSLATVNEQFF. CDR3 nucleotides: TGTGCCAGCAGCTTTTCCCTAGCGACGGTCAATGAGCAGTTCTTC.

The chain couples TRBV6-5 to TRBJ2-2; D is uncertain. Germline V gives CDR1 MNHEY, CDR2 SVGAGI. V was clipped by 6 bases and J by 3 bases, with 11 bases between them. The CDR3 is 14 amino acids. The chain's CDR3 is CASSVTQDTGELFF. As DNA, the CDR3 is TGTGCCAGCAGCGTCACCCAGGACACCGGGGAGCTGTTTTTT.

The CDR3 region is CASSPWTGATDTQYF. For the CDR3, the DNA is TGTGCCAGCAGTCCCTGGACAGGGGCAACAGATACGCAGTATTTT. The chain uses TRBV6-5 and TRBJ2-3; 9 nucleotides match TRBD1. The V gene's germline CDR1 is MNHEY and CDR2 SVGAGI. Trimming took 5 bases from V and 3 from J; bases not matched to a gene: 6. CDR3 length: 15 amino acids.

The chain recombines TRBV24-1 with TRBJ2-3, with D perhaps matching TRBD2 (5 bases). The CDR3 is 14 amino acids. Germline lookup yields CDR1 KGHDR and CDR2 SFDVKD. V lost 4 bases and J lost 1, with 8 bases in between. CDR3 DNA sequence: TGTGCCACCAGTGAGCAGGAGGGCACAGATACGCAGTATTTT. This translates into CATSEQEGTDTQYF.

This clone showed up just once. The V call is TRBV28, the J call TRBJ1-2; no clear D. Germline CDR1 is MDHEN and CDR2 is SYDVKM. The CDR3 runs to 13 residues. The V gene lost 3 bases and the J gene lost 5 bases, with 10 bases spanning the gap. CDR3: CASSFEGGYGYTF. The CDR3 region has the DNA TGTGCCAGCAGTTTCGAGGGAGGGTATGGCTACACCTTC.

J is TRBJ1-2 and V is TRBV6-5; D gene ambiguous. V dropped 7 bases and J dropped 2 bases, with 14 bases sitting between them. CDR3 size: 14 residues. Germline-derived CDR1 and CDR2 are MNHEY and SVGAGI. CDR3 nucleotide sequence: TGTGCCAGCACCCCTCGAGAGGTAAACTATGGCTACACCTTC. Its translation is CASTPREVNYGYTF.

The chain is built from TRBV5-4 and TRBJ2-1, with D tentatively TRBD1 or TRBD2 (5 bases each). This CDR3 is 13 amino acids long. Germline V gene lookup returns CDR1 SGHNT and CDR2 YYREEE (reference sequence). Trimming pared 4 bases from V and 7 bases from J, leaving 12 bases between. CDR3 in DNA: TGTGCCAGCAGCCCGGGACGTTCAAATGAGCAGTTCTTC. Translated: CASSPGRSNEQFF.

V is TRBV9 and J is TRBJ2-1, with 11 bases matching TRBD2. The CDR3 extends over 15 amino acids. Trimming removed 0 bases from V and 6 bases from J; junction bases left unmatched: 2. CDR1 is SGDLS, CDR2 YYNGEE, per germline. CDR3 DNA: TGTGCCAGCAGCGTAGTAGCGGGGGGGGTCAATGAGCAGTTCTTC. Protein: CASSVVAGGVNEQFF.

The chain employs TRBV11-3 and TRBJ2-7; D gene ambiguous. Per germline, CDR1 SGHNT and CDR2 YENEEA. Trimming stripped 0 bases from V and 7 bases from J, with 16 bases between. This CDR3 region has 15 residues. This chain's CDR3 is CASSLDRVPRREQYF. CDR3 coding DNA: TGTGCCAGCAGCTTAGATCGGGTCCCCCGAAGGGAGCAGTACTTC. The entire variable domain, with the rest obtained from reference TRBV11-3 and TRBJ2-7, is as follows: EAGVVQSPRYKIIEKKQPVAFWCNPISGHNTLYWYLQNLGQGPELLIRYENEEAVDDSQLPKDRFSAERLKGVDSTLKIQPAELGDSAVYLCASSLDRVPRREQYFGPGTRLTVT.

CDR3 sequence (DNA): TGTGCCAGCAGGAGGACAGCTAACTATGGCTACACCTTC. This codes for CASRRTANYGYTF. J is TRBJ1-2 and V is TRBV27; D possibly corresponds to TRBD1 (6 bases). CDR1 MNHEY and CDR2 SMNVEV come from the germline V gene (reference sequence). V lost 6 bases and J lost 0, with 8 bases in between. There are 13 residues in the CDR3.

The chain recombines TRBV5-1 with TRBJ2-5; D is perhaps TRBD1 (5 bases). CDR1 is SGHRS and CDR2 is YFSETQ in the germline V gene. V lost 5 bases and J lost 0, with 8 bases in between. This CDR3 region has 13 residues. This chain's CDR3 is CASSKDNQETQYF. CDR3 bases: TGCGCCAGCAGTAAGGACAACCAAGAGACCCAGTACTTC.

The chain joins TRBV10-3 to TRBJ2-6; no firm D call. CDR1 is ENHRY and CDR2 is SYGVKD in the germline V gene. V was pared by 3 bases and J by 0 bases, with 3 bases between. CDR3 length: 14 amino acids. DNA of the CDR3: TGTGCCATCAGTGACATCTCTGGGGCCAACGTCCTGACTTTC. As protein: CAISDISGANVLTF.

The rearrangement links TRBV19 to TRBJ1-1; D not resolved. The CDR3 covers 16 residues. Trimming left V 3 bases short and J 0 bases short, with 14 bases between. The germline V gene encodes CDR1 LNHDA and CDR2 SQIVND (reference sequence). The CDR3 loop is CASSIRADPMNTEAFF. CDR3 DNA sequence: TGTGCCAGTAGTATTAGGGCAGATCCGATGAACACTGAAGCTTTCTTT. The complete variable domain, with remaining parts taken from reference TRBV19 and TRBJ1-1, reads DGGITQSPKYLFRKEGQNVTLSCEQNLNHDAMYWYRQDPGQGLRLIYYSQIVNDFQKGDIAEGYSVSREKKESFPLTVTSAQKNPTAFYLCASSIRADPMNTEAFFGQGTRLTVV.

The chain recombines TRBV5-1 with TRBJ2-5; D ambiguous. The CDR3 runs 14 residues. Looked up from germline, CDR1 is SGHRS and CDR2 is YFSETQ. V was clipped by 1 base and J by 1 base, with 8 bases between them. CDR3 nucleotides: TGCGCCAGCAGCTTGTACGGCACCCAAGAGACCCAGTACTTC. It specifies CASSLYGTQETQYF.

The J gene is TRBJ1-1, the V gene TRBV19, with no clear D. V shed 0 bases and J shed 0 bases, with 11 bases lying between them. Germline CDR1 and CDR2: LNHDA and SQIVND (reference sequence). The CDR3 sequence is 16 residues long. CDR3 sequence: CASSIDHNGMNTEAFF. The CDR3, as DNA: TGTGCCAGTAGTATAGACCACAACGGGATGAACACTGAAGCTTTCTTT.

The chain uses TRBV5-1 and TRBJ2-3; D might be TRBD2 (6 bases). V was trimmed by 0 bases and J by 4 bases, leaving 9 bases between them. This CDR3 comprises 14 residues. The germline V gene encodes CDR1 SGHRS and CDR2 YFSETQ. The CDR3 protein is CASSLGGLSDTQYF. The CDR3 nucleotides read TGCGCCAGCAGCTTGGGGGGACTTTCAGATACGCAGTATTTT.

The chain joins TRBV6-5 to TRBJ2-1; 9 bases agree with TRBD2. The CDR3 contains 14 residues. V was clipped by 6 bases and J by 8 bases; unmatched bases: 8. Germline V gene lookup returns CDR1 MNHEY and CDR2 SVGAGI. CDR3: CASRTSGLFHEQFF. CDR3 bases: TGTGCCAGCAGAACTAGCGGGCTTTTCCATGAGCAGTTCTTC.

The chain recombines TRBV5-6 with TRBJ2-2; the D gene is possibly TRBD1 (5 bases). Trimming stripped 4 bases from V and 1 base from J, with 8 bases between. Per germline, CDR1 SGHDT and CDR2 YYEEEE. The CDR3 extends over 14 amino acids. The CDR3 DNA reads as TGTGCCAGCAGCAGGGGTTTGAACACCGGGGAGCTGTTTTTT. Residues: CASSRGLNTGELFF.

The chain uses TRBV7-3 and TRBJ2-1; the match to TRBD2 covers 11 bases. This CDR3 comprises 15 residues. J gave up 9 bases and V 2 bases, and 6 bases lay outside the gene matches. Germline-derived CDR1 and CDR2 are SGHTA and FQGTGA. The CDR3 protein is CASSLGTSGSIEQFF. The CDR3 bases are TGTGCCAGCAGCTTAGGTACTAGCGGGAGCATTGAGCAGTTCTTC.

The chain uses TRBV20-1 and TRBJ1-1, with D unresolved. V was trimmed by 3 bases and J by 0 bases, leaving 11 bases between them. The CDR3 loop spans 14 amino acids. Germline V gene data show CDR1 as DFQATT and CDR2 as SNEGSKA (reference sequence). Here the CDR3 DNA reads TGCAGTGCTAGTTGGTCAGGCATGAACACTGAAGCTTTCTTT. It codes for CSASWSGMNTEAFF.

The chain joins TRBV30 to TRBJ1-6; 8 bases match TRBD1. With 3 bases clipped from V and 9 bases from J, the junction kept 13 bases outside the gene matches. Looked up from germline, CDR1 is GTSNPN and CDR2 is SVGIG (reference sequence). This CDR3 is built from 16 residues. CDR3 bases: TGTGCCTGGAGCCCGGCGGCCAGGGGGCCCGGTTCACCCCTCCACTTT. Residues: CAWSPAARGPGSPLHF.

The chain joins TRBV24-1 to TRBJ1-5, with a weak D call TRBD1 (6 bases). From germline, CDR1 is KGHDR and CDR2 SFDVKD. The CDR3 is made up of 14 amino acids. The V end lost 4 bases, the J end lost 7 bases, and 13 bases lay between the germline ends. CDR3 in amino acids: CATSEGGFVQPQHF. The CDR3, as DNA: TGTGCCACCAGTGAAGGGGGGTTCGTCCAGCCCCAGCATTTT.